This T cell receptor (beta chain) was captured in a study of blood T cell repertoires in COVID-19. Background on the study: COVID-19 samples, acute and convalescent, were from the United States, Italy and Spain. PBMCs, B-cell-depleted T cells, or T cells were the source of the cDNA or gDNA that made up the material.

Clones were sequenced by immunoSEQ multiplex PCR, and TCRdb holds only the in-frame ones, with some missing. This table has about 83,000 clones, around 86% appearing once. The CDR3 is 13 amino acids. Germline V gene sequence: CDR1 MNHNS, CDR2 SASEGT. V was cut by 2 bases and J by 6 bases, with 11 bases left in between. This clone was found a few times. This clonotype was obtained from a man aged 50-59 years with active COVID-19. Sequencing input: peripheral blood. The chain links TRBV6-1 to TRBJ2-7; the D is unclear. CDR3 sequence (DNA): TGTGCCAGCAGTGAATTGCAGGCAGGCGAGCAGTACTTC. Translation gives CASSELQAGEQYF.